In its sample, the clone carrying this TCR beta chain was seen a few times. The antigen remains undetermined. From the reads, TCRdb called clonotypes with MiXCR, one entry per CDR3 protein. This sample yields tens of thousands of distinct CDR3 sequences, of which approximately 24% are seen a single time; 50% belongs to the top ten. This sample is part of a study of T cell repertoires in cytomegalovirus infection. Across the whole study: Peptides in the study included HLA-C-restricted and HLA-B-restricted CMV epitopes.

This CDR3 region has 14 residues. CDR1 and CDR2 (germline): SGHNT, YYREEE (reference sequence). V dropped 0 bases and J dropped 4 bases, with 11 bases sitting between them. Source: CD8+ T cells from cultured PBMCs, taken from culture after CMV antigen stimulation. V gene TRBV5-4 combines with J gene TRBJ2-7; weak D call: TRBD2 (7 bases). The TCR was taken from a human donor in good health (CMV status not recorded). Some clones in this sample may be carry-over from other donors' samples. CDR3: CASSLDGGQYEQYF. The CDR3 bases are TGTGCCAGCAGCTTGGACGGGGGGCAATACGAGCAGTACTTC. The whole variable domain, filled in from reference TRBV5-4 and TRBJ2-7, reads ETGVTQSPTHLIKTRGQQVTLRCSSQSGHNTVSWYQQALGQGPQFIFQYYREEENGRGNFPPRFSGLQFPNYSSELNVNALELDDSALYLCASSLDGGQYEQYFGPGTRLTVT.